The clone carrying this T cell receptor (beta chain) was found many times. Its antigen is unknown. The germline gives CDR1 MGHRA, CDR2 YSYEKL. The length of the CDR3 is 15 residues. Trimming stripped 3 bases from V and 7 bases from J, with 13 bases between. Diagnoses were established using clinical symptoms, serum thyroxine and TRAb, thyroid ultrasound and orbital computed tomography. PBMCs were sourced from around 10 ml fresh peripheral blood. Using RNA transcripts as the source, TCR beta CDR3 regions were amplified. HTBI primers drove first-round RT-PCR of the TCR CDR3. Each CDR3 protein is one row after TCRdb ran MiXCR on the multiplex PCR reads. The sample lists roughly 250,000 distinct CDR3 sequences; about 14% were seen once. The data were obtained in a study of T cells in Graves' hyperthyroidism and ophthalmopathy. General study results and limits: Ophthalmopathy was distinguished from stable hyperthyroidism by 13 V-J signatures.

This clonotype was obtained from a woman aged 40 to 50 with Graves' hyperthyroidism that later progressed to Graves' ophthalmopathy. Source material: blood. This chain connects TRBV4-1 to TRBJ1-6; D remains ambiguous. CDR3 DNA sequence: TGCGCCAGCAGCCACCCCAACGGGAACAATTCACCCCTCCACTTT. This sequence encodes CASSHPNGNNSPLHF.